Listed here are 5 T cell receptor beta chains from one sample, sequenced in a study of T cell responses to AZD1222 COVID-19 vaccine. Profiling relied on immunoSEQ multiplex PCR, and the TCRdb table lists in-frame clones only, not all of them. Among around 130,000 clones, over 90% were seen once, and the ten largest hold roughly 0.87%. The specimen was peripheral blood, collected on day 0 of AZD1222 vaccination. The receptors shown here come from an adult in good health.

This rearrangement joins TRBV9 to TRBJ1-2; D is unclear. Looked up from germline, CDR1 is SGDLS and CDR2 is YYNGEE. Trimming cost V 0 bases and J 2 bases, with 11 bases left between them. The CDR3 contains 15 residues. As DNA, the CDR3 is TGTGCCAGCAGCGTAGGAGGTATGGGAAACTATGGCTACACCTTC. Translating it yields CASSVGGMGNYGYTF. Full variable domain (outside the CDR3, taken from reference TRBV9 and TRBJ1-2): DSGVTQTPKHLITATGQRVTLRCSPRSGDLSVYWYQQSLDQGLQFLIQYYNGEERAKGNILERFSAQQFPDLHSELNLSSLELGDSALYFCASSVGGMGNYGYTFGSGTRLTVV.

J is TRBJ1-1 and V is TRBV4-2; 8 bases line up with TRBD1. Germline trimming cut 4 bases from V and 1 base from J; bases unmatched to any gene: 11. The germline CDR1 and CDR2 sequences are LGHNA and YNFKEQ. This CDR3 is built from 17 residues. The CDR3 region is CASSRLQGADQNTEAFF. CDR3 nucleotides: TGTGCCAGCAGCCGGCTTCAGGGGGCGGACCAGAACACTGAAGCTTTCTTT.

The CDR3 DNA is TGTGCCATCAGTGACGACAGCCTCTCTGGGGCCAACGTCCTGACTTTC. It is translated as CAISDDSLSGANVLTF. The V and J genes are TRBV10-3 and TRBJ2-6; tentatively, D is TRBD1 (5 bases). Trimming stripped 3 bases from V and 0 bases from J, with 9 bases between. Germline CDR1 is ENHRY and CDR2 is SYGVKD. The CDR3 is 16 amino acids.

V is TRBV7-9 and J is TRBJ1-2, with D perhaps matching TRBD1 (6 bases). Looked up from germline, CDR1 is SEHNR and CDR2 is FQNEAQ (reference sequence). This CDR3 contains 13 residues. Trimming shortened V by 5 bases and J by 10 bases, and 17 bases separated the two germline ends. In DNA form, the CDR3 reads TGTGCCAGCAGCGACGAAAACAGGGACCTCTACACCTTC. Its translation: CASSDENRDLYTF.

This clone was seen a single time. The genes are TRBV27 and TRBJ2-1; TRBD1 aligns across 10 bases. Trimming took 2 bases from V and 8 from J; bases not matched to a gene: 3. Germline-derived CDR1 and CDR2 are MNHEY and SMNVEV (reference sequence). The CDR3 spans 14 residues. In DNA form, the CDR3 reads TGTGCCAGCAGTTTAGGGACAGGGGTCCATGAGCAGTTCTTC. Its translation is CASSLGTGVHEQFF.